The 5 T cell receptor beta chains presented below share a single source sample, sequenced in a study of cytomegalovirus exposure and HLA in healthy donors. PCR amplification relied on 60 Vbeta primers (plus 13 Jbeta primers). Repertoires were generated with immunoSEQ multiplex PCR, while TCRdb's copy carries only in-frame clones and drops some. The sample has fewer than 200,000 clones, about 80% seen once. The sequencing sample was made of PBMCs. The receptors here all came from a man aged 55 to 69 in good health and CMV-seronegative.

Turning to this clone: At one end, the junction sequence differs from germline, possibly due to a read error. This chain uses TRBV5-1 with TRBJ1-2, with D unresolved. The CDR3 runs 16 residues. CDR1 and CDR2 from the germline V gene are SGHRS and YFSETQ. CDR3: CASSPERTRRNYGYPF. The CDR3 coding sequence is TGCGCCAGCAGCCCCGAAAGGACTCGCCGAAACTATGGCTACCCCTTC.

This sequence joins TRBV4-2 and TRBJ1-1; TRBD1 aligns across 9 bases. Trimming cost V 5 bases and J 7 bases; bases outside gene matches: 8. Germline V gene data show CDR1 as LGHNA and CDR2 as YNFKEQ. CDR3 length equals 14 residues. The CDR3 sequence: CASSFRTGDGEAFF. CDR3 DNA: TGTGCCAGCAGCTTCCGGACAGGGGACGGTGAAGCTTTCTTT.

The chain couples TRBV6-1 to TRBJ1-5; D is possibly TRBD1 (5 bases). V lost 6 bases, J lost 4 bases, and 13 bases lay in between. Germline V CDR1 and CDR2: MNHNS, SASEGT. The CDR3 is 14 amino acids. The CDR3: CASSGRWGNQPQHF. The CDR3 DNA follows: TGTGCCAGCAGCGGGAGGTGGGGGAATCAGCCCCAGCATTTT.

The CDR3 reads CASRAAGVYYGYTF. CDR3 coding DNA: TGTGCCAGCAGAGCCGCCGGGGTATACTATGGCTACACCTTC. The chain combines TRBV6-5 with TRBJ1-2; D is unclear. The V gene's germline CDR1 is MNHEY and CDR2 SVGAGI. The CDR3 length is 14 residues. The ends were cut back, 6 bases at V and 3 bases at J, with 14 bases in the middle.

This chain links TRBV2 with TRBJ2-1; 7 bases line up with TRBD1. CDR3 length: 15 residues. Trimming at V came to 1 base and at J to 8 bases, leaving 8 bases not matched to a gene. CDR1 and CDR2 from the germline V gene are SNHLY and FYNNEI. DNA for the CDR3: TGTGCCAGCAGTGAAGAGGGGGCCGGGGTCTATGAGCAGTTCTTC. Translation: CASSEEGAGVYEQFF.